Presented here are 20 T cell receptor beta chains from one specimen sequenced in a study of beta chain features in type 1 diabetes. Expressed TCRB transcripts were sequenced after all isolated RNA was converted to cDNA. The protocol was immunoSEQ multiplex PCR, while the TCRdb copy is restricted to in-frame clones and leaves out a portion. The sample has about 140,000 clones; roughly 9.7% are singletons. The material sequenced was central memory CD4+ T cells from blood. Receptors originate from a woman aged 40 to 50 in good health.

In this sample, this clone turned up once. The rearrangement joins TRBV21-1 to TRBJ1-5; the table's D call, TRBD1, has no DNA check behind it. TRBV21-1 is an annotated pseudogene. There are 15 residues in the CDR3. DNA for the CDR3: TGTGCCAGCAGCAGACAGAGCTATAGCAATCAGCCCCAGCATTTT. It translates to CASSRQSYSNQPQHF.

The rearrangement joins TRBV5-4 to TRBJ2-7, with D possibly being TRBD2 (5 bases). The CDR3 length is 15 residues. CDR1 is SGHNT and CDR2 is YYREEE in the germline V gene (reference sequence). Trimming cost V 4 bases and J 6 bases, with 20 bases left between them. The CDR3 DNA is TGTGCCAGCAGCCCCTCTCTGCTGAGGGAAGGCGAGCAGTACTTC. It is translated as CASSPSLLREGEQYF.

This rearrangement joins TRBV4-2 to TRBJ1-2, with D possibly matching TRBD1 (5 bases). Germline V gives CDR1 LGHNA, CDR2 YNFKEQ. V gave up 0 bases and J gave up 4 bases, with 18 bases separating them. The CDR3 contains 17 residues. CDR3 amino acids: CASSQELRTSRAYGYTF. CDR3 bases: TGTGCCAGCAGCCAAGAACTAAGGACATCACGCGCCTATGGCTACACCTTC.

This clone was picked up many times. The chain links TRBV21-1 to TRBJ1-5. TRBV21-1 is a pseudogene. This CDR3 has 16 residues. Here the CDR3 DNA reads TGTGCCACCCACCTGGGGGGGAGGCTTCACAATCAGCCCCAGCATTTT. Residues: CATHLGGRLHNQPQHF.

Only a few counts were recorded for this clone. The chain recombines TRBV29-1 with TRBJ2-3, with 7 bases matching TRBD2. Germline V gives CDR1 SQVTM, CDR2 ANQGSEA. CDR3 length: 14 residues. After removal of 4 bases from V and 6 bases from J, the junction contained 10 bases not matched to a gene. Written as DNA, the CDR3 is TGCAGCGTTGTAGCGGGTGGAGGGCCGGATACGCAGTATTTT. It encodes CSVVAGGGPDTQYF.

The CDR3 region has the DNA TGTGCCAGCTTACAGCCAGGGAAGACCGGGGAGCTGTTTTTT. Amino acid sequence: CASLQPGKTGELFF. The rearrangement links TRBV6-6 to TRBJ2-2; D perhaps matches TRBD1 (5 bases). In germline, CDR1 is MNHNY, CDR2 SVGAGI (reference sequence). The CDR3 consists of 14 residues. Deletions cut 8 bases from V and 5 bases from J, with 15 bases between.

This clone showed up just a few times. The rearrangement uses TRBV5-1 and TRBJ1-1; D gene uncertain. The V gene's germline CDR1 is SGHRS and CDR2 YFSETQ. V lost 3 bases to trimming and J lost 1 base, with 13 bases between them. The CDR3 contains 15 residues. The CDR3 spells CASSWQPGPNTEAFF. CDR3 nucleotides: TGCGCCAGCAGCTGGCAACCAGGTCCGAACACTGAAGCTTTCTTT. Combining the CDR3 with reference TRBV5-1 and TRBJ1-1 gives the whole variable domain KAGVTQTPRYLIKTRGQQVTLSCSPISGHRSVSWYQQTPGQGLQFLFEYFSETQRNKGNFPGRFSGRQFSNSRSEMNVSTLELGDSALYLCASSWQPGPNTEAFFGQGTRLTVV.

In its sample, this clone was seen a few times. Here the CDR3 DNA reads TGCAGCGTTGTCCGGCAGGGGAACACTGAAGCTTTCTTT. This encodes CSVVRQGNTEAFF. The gene calls are TRBV29-1 and TRBJ1-1; possibly TRBD1 for D (5 bases). Trimming took off 4 bases at V and 1 base at J, with 10 bases between the two ends. Germline loops: CDR1 SQVTM, CDR2 ANQGSEA. CDR3 length equals 13 residues.

This clone was counted a few times. V and J are TRBV5-4 and TRBJ2-7; TRBD2 is a possible D gene (6 bases). Trimming took off 6 bases at V and 3 bases at J, with 13 bases between the two ends. The CDR3 is made up of 13 amino acids. Germline values: CDR1 SGHNT, CDR2 YYREEE (reference sequence). CDR3 loop: CASNSLRGYEQYF. The CDR3 DNA reads TGTGCCAGCAATTCCTTGCGGGGCTACGAGCAGTACTTC.

This clone was observed at least ten times. This rearrangement joins TRBV7-2 to TRBJ2-5, with 13 bases aligning to TRBD2. CDR1 is SGHTA, CDR2 FQGNSA, per germline. This CDR3 comprises 15 residues. Losses at the gene ends were 5 bases for V and 7 bases for J; bases not matched to a gene: 7. CDR3 sequence: CASSDRTSGGGTQYF. The CDR3 DNA follows: TGTGCCAGCAGCGACCGGACTAGCGGGGGAGGGACCCAGTACTTC.

This clone was seen more than once but under ten times. The V and J genes are TRBV28 and TRBJ1-3; a possible D gene is TRBD1 (5 bases). Trimming took off 5 bases at V and 1 base at J, with 9 bases between the two ends. The germline CDR1 and CDR2 sequences are MDHEN and SYDVKM. CDR3 length: 14 residues. The CDR3 loop is CASSGAGSGNTIYF. DNA for the CDR3: TGTGCCAGCAGTGGGGCGGGGTCTGGAAACACCATATATTTT.

The CDR3 DNA is TGTGCCAGCAGTTACAGGGGACAGGGCGAGCAGTACTTC. Translated, it gives CASSYRGQGEQYF. V usage is TRBV7-2 and J usage is TRBJ2-7, with 9 bases matching TRBD1. V lost 6 bases and J lost 6; bases outside the gene matches: 6. Germline assignment: CDR1 SGHTA and CDR2 FQGNSA. The CDR3 has 13 amino acids.

The chain combines TRBV14 with TRBJ2-7; a possible D gene is TRBD1 (6 bases). The CDR3 is 16 residues long. Trimming pared 8 bases from V and 3 bases from J, leaving 23 bases between. Germline CDR1 SGHDN, CDR2 FVKESK. CDR3 nucleotide sequence: TGTGCCAGCGGACCCAGCTCGGGACAAGTTTTCTACGAGCAGTACTTC. Amino acid sequence: CASGPSSGQVFYEQYF.

This clone was found a few times. The rearrangement links TRBV7-2 to TRBJ2-3; possible D gene TRBD2, 5 bases. The CDR3 is 14 residues long. Germline CDR1 SGHTA, CDR2 FQGNSA. V lost 6 bases, J lost 2 bases, and 12 bases lay in between. The CDR3 DNA reads as TGTGCCAGCAGTAAGCGGCCACCCACAGATACGCAGTATTTT. Its translation: CASSKRPPTDTQYF.

This clone was picked up a small number of times. This rearrangement joins TRBV14 to TRBJ1-2; D unresolved. CDR3 size: 14 residues. The germline V gene has CDR1 SGHDN and CDR2 FVKESK. The V and J ends lost 1 base and 4 bases respectively, with 10 bases between them. In nucleotides, the CDR3 is TGTGCCAGCAGCCAAGCAGGTCCTGGCTATGGCTACACCTTC. Its translation: CASSQAGPGYGYTF. Full variable domain (rest looked up from reference TRBV14 and TRBJ1-2): EAGVTQFPSHSVIEKGQTVTLRCDPISGHDNLYWYRRVMGKEIKFLLHFVKESKQDESGMPNNRFLAERTGGTYSTLKVQPAELEDSGVYFCASSQAGPGYGYTFGSGTRLTVV.

This clone was counted a few times. This CDR3 is CASSRSQGLPPYGYTF. CDR3 sequence (DNA): TGTGCCAGCAGCCGATCTCAGGGTCTACCCCCTTATGGCTACACCTTC. V gene TRBV5-6 combines with J gene TRBJ1-2; TRBD1 is a possible D gene (5 bases). Trimming took 4 bases from V and 5 from J, leaving 21 bases between them. Germline lookup yields CDR1 SGHDT and CDR2 YYEEEE. CDR3 length equals 16 residues.

The genes are TRBV4-3 and TRBJ2-7, with D perhaps matching TRBD1 (6 bases). Per the germline V gene, CDR1 is LGHNA and CDR2 is YSLEER. The CDR3 covers 17 residues. The V end was cut by 6 bases, the J end by 6 bases, with 27 bases between. The CDR3 nucleotides read TGCGCCAGCAGTTCCCGGCCGTGGACACAGGGTATAGGCGAGCAGTACTTC. It translates to CASSSRPWTQGIGEQYF.

The rearrangement uses TRBV18 and TRBJ1-1; 9 bases are a match to TRBD1. The CDR3 is made up of 14 amino acids. From germline, CDR1 is KGHSH and CDR2 LQKENI. V dropped 3 bases and J dropped 11; count of bases not matched to a gene: 10. CDR3 region: CASSPSGTGSSAFF. The CDR3, as DNA: TGTGCCAGCTCACCCTCCGGGACAGGGAGTTCGGCTTTCTTT.

The chain combines TRBV6-1 with TRBJ2-7, with no clear D. The CDR3 sequence is 13 residues long. V was trimmed by 8 bases and J by 1 base, leaving 12 bases between them. Germline V gives CDR1 MNHNS, CDR2 SASEGT. The CDR3 sequence is CASFGQVSYEQYF. The CDR3 DNA is TGTGCCAGCTTTGGGCAGGTTTCCTACGAGCAGTACTTC.

The chain has TRBV29-1 and TRBJ2-7, with 7 bases aligning to TRBD1. The CDR3 runs to 12 residues. CDR1 is SQVTM and CDR2 is ANQGSEA in the germline V gene. Germline trimming cut 5 bases from V and 7 bases from J; bases unmatched to any gene: 8. DNA for the CDR3: TGCAGCGTTAGGCGACAGGGTCGGGAGCAGTACTTC. Residues: CSVRRQGREQYF.